This is a list of T cell receptor beta chains from one sample in a study of T cells in Graves' hyperthyroidism and ophthalmopathy. TCRdb recomputed calls from the multiplex PCR reads with MiXCR, one row per CDR3 protein. The data contain some 500,000 distinct CDR3 sequences, around an eighth of them singletons. The sequenced sample was blood. These receptors were taken from a young woman with Graves' hyperthyroidism. The CDR3 runs from the conserved cysteine through the conserved F or W. The D gene is left open where the match is weak. Where a row states a size, it is once, few, many or the class of an expanded clone; other rows omit it.

DNA: TGTGCCACCAGTGATAACCTCGGGGCCTATGGCTACACCTTC
CDR3: CATSDNLGAYGYTF
D: .
J: TRBJ1-2
size: many
V: TRBV24-1
length: 14

DNA: TGTGCCAGCAGTCCTGGGGATTTCGACACTGAAGCTTTCTTT
CDR3: CASSPGDFDTEAFF
D: .
J: TRBJ1-1
size: many
V: TRBV12-3/TRBV12-4
length: 14

DNA: TGTGCCAGCAGCCCCGGTTTGGGCGGGAGTATGGAGACCCAGTACTTC
CDR3: CASSPGLGGSMETQYF
D: TRBD2
J: TRBJ2-5
size: many
V: TRBV7-9
length: 16

DNA: TGTGCCAGCCGTATCGGCGGGAGGGACAACTACGAGCAGTACTTC
CDR3: CASRIGGRDNYEQYF
D: TRBD2
J: TRBJ2-7
size: many
V: TRBV27
length: 15

DNA: TGTGCCAGCAGCTCCTCGCTAGGTGGCCCCTACAATGAGCAGTTCTTC
CDR3: CASSSSLGGPYNEQFF
D: .
J: TRBJ2-1
size: many
V: TRBV7-3
length: 16

DNA: TGTGCCAGCAGTTCCCCGGGACTTAGCACAGATACGCAGTATTTT
CDR3: CASSSPGLSTDTQYF
D: .
J: TRBJ2-3
size: few
V: TRBV27
length: 15

DNA: TGTGCCAGCAGCCAAGAACTCAGGACAGGTGATAACTATGGCTACACCTTC
CDR3: CASSQELRTGDNYGYTF
D: TRBD1
J: TRBJ1-2
size: .
V: TRBV14
length: 17

DNA: TGCGCCAGCAGCTTGGGGGGACAGGGAGGCTCCTACGAGCAGTACTTC
CDR3: CASSLGGQGGSYEQYF
D: TRBD1
J: TRBJ2-7
size: few
V: TRBV5-1
length: 16

DNA: TGTGCCAGCAGCCCCCGGACTAGCGGGAGGGTAGACACCGGGGAGCTGTTTTTT
CDR3: CASSPRTSGRVDTGELFF
D: TRBD2
J: TRBJ2-2
size: many
V: TRBV11-3
length: 18

DNA: TGTGCCAGCAGTCTGGGACTAGCCCCTAAAGAGACCCAGTACTTC
CDR3: CASSLGLAPKETQYF
D: TRBD2
J: TRBJ2-5
size: many
V: TRBV2
length: 15